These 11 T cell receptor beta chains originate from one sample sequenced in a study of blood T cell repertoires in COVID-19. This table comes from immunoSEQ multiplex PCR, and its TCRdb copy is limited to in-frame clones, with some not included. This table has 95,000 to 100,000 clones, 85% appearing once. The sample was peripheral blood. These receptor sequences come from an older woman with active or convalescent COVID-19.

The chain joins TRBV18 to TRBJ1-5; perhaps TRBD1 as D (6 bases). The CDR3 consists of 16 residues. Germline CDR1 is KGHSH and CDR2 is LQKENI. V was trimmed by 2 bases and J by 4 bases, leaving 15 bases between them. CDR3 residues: CASSPNVGTLNQPQHF. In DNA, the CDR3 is TGTGCCAGCTCACCAAATGTAGGGACACTAAATCAGCCCCAGCATTTT.

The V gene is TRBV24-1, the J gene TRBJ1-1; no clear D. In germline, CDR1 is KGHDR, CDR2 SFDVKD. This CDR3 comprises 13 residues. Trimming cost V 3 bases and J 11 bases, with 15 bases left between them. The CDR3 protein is CATSDGRGLFAFF. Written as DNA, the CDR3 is TGTGCCACCAGTGATGGTCGGGGTTTATTCGCTTTCTTT.

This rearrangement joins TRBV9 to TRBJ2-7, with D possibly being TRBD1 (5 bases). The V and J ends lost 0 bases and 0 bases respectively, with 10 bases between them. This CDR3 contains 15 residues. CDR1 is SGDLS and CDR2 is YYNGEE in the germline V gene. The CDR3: CASSVADDSSYEQYF. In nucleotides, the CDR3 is TGTGCCAGCAGCGTAGCCGACGACAGCTCCTACGAGCAGTACTTC.

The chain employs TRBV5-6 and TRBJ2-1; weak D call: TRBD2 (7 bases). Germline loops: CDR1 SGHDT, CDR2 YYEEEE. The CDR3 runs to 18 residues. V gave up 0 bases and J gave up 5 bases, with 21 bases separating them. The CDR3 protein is CASSLGGLAALLNNEQFF. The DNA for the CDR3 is TGTGCCAGCAGCTTGGGGGGGCTAGCGGCCCTTCTCAACAATGAGCAGTTCTTC.

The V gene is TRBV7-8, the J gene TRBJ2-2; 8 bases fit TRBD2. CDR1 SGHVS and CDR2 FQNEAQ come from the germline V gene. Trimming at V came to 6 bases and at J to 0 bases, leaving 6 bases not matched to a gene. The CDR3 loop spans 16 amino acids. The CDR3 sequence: CASRSRGGTNTGELFF. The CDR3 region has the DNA TGTGCCAGCAGAAGTCGGGGGGGCACGAACACCGGGGAGCTGTTTTTT.

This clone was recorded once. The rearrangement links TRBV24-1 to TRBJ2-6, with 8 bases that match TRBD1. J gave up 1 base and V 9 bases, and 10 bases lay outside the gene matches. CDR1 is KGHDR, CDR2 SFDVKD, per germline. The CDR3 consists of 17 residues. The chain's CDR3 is CATAPKTGVSGANVLTF. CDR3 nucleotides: TGTGCCACCGCGCCGAAGACAGGGGTTTCTGGGGCCAACGTCCTGACTTTC.

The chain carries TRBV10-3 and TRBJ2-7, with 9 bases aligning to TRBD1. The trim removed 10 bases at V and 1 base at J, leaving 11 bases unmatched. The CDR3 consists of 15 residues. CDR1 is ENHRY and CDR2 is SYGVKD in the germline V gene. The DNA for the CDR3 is TGTGCCACCCGGATCCCGGGACAGGGTTCCTACGAGCAGTACTTC. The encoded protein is CATRIPGQGSYEQYF.

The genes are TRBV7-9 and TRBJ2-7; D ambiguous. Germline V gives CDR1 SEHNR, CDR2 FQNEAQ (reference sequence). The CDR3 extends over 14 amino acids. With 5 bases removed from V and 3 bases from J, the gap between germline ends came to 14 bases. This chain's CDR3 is CASSLTRSDYEQYF. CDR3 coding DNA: TGTGCCAGCAGCCTCACCCGCAGCGACTACGAGCAGTACTTC.

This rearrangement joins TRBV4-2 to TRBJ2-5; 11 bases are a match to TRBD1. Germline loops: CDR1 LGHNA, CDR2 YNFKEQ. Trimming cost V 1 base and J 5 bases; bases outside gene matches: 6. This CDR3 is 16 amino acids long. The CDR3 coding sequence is TGTGCCAGCAGCCAAGTAGGGACAGGGGGTTGGGAGACCCAGTACTTC. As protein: CASSQVGTGGWETQYF.

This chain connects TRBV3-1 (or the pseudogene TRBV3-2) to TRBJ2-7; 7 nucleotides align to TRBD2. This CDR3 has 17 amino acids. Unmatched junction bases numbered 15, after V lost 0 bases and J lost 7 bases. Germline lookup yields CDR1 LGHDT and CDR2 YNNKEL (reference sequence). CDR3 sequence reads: CASSQEKRQRGYIEQYF. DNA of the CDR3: TGTGCCAGCAGCCAAGAAAAACGGCAGCGGGGTTATATAGAGCAGTACTTC.

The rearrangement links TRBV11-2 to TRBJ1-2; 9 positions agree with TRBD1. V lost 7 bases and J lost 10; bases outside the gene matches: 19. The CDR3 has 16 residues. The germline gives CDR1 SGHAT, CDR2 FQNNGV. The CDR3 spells CASTADLQGALGPYTF. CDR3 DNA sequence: TGTGCCAGCACCGCCGACCTACAGGGGGCCCTAGGGCCCTACACCTTC.